This T cell receptor beta chain was sequenced during a study of cytomegalovirus exposure and HLA in healthy donors. Study summary: Approximately 190 million T cells yielded roughly 100 million unique TCR beta sequences, as an earlier analysis found.

Germline V gene lookup returns CDR1 SGDLS and CDR2 YYNGEE. This CDR3 region has 16 residues. Trimming pared 0 bases from V and 2 bases from J, leaving 14 bases between. Healthy individuals who donated bone marrow served as the donors. The primer mix had 60 Vbeta and 13 Jbeta primers. TCRdb keeps only in-frame clones here, not all; method: immunoSEQ multiplex PCR. The profile shows 150,000 to 200,000 clones, 87% of them singletons. Sample: PBMCs. The chain has TRBV9 and TRBJ1-2; TRBD1 is a possible D gene (6 bases). This TCR came from a girl under three years old in good health and CMV-seronegative. Here the CDR3 DNA reads TGTGCCAGCAGCGTAGAGGTCCGAGGGGGAAACTATGGCTACACCTTC. Translated: CASSVEVRGGNYGYTF.